Below, one T cell receptor (beta chain) is given with its context. The antigen is undetermined. PCR amplification relied on 60 Vbeta primers (plus 13 Jbeta primers). Produced via immunoSEQ multiplex PCR; TCRdb's table is partial and in-frame only. Of 150,000 to 250,000 clones listed, 79% were seen once; the top ten hold under 2%. The data were obtained in a study of cytomegalovirus exposure and HLA in healthy donors. Study findings and constraints: Fewer N-insertions (relative to the approximately 670-donor mean) were reportedly seen in an Asian-associated ancestry cluster in a later analysis.

V lost 5 bases and J 8 bases, leaving 12 bases between the germline ends. This CDR3 has 12 amino acids. Germline values: CDR1 MNHNY, CDR2 SVGAGI (reference sequence). The chain has TRBV6-6 and TRBJ1-2; no clear D. This sequence was found in a girl between 10 and 17 years old in good health and CMV-seropositive. The sequencing sample was made of PBMCs. The CDR3 sequence is CASSPPGFGYTF. Written as DNA, the CDR3 is TGTGCCAGCAGTCCACCGGGGTTCGGCTACACCTTC.